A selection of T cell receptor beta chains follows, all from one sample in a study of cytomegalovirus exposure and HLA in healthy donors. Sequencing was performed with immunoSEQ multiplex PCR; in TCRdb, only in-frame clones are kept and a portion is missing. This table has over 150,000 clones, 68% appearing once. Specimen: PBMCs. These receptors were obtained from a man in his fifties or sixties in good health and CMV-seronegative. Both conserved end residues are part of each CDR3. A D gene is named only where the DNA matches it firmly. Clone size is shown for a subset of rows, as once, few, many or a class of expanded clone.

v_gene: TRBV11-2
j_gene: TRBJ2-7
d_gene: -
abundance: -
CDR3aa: CASSFRDEQYF
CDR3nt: TGTGCCAGCAGCTTCAGGGACGAGCAGTACTTC

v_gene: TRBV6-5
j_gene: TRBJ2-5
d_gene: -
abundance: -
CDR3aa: CASSLSGGETQYF
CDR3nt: TGTGCCAGCAGTTTATCAGGGGGGGAGACCCAGTACTTC

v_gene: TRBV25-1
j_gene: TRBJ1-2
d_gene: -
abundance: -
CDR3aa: CASSDAGTNYGYTF
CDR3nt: TGTGCCAGCAGTGACGCAGGAACTAACTATGGCTACACCTTC

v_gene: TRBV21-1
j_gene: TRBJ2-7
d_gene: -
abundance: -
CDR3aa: CASSIKEQNTSYEQYF
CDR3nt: TGTGCCAGCAGCATAAAGGAACAGAACACCTCCTACGAGCAGTACTTC

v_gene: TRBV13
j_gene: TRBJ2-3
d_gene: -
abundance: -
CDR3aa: CASSPGRTLYTDTQYF
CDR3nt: TGTGCCAGCAGCCCCGGAAGGACTCTCTACACAGATACGCAGTATTTT

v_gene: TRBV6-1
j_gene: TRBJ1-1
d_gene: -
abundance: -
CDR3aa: CASSEQDRSVPEAFF
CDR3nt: TGTGCCAGCAGTGAACAAGACAGGTCAGTCCCTGAAGCTTTCTTT

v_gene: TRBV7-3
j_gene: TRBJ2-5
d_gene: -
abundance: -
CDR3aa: CASSRGGADQETQYF
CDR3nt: TGTGCCAGCAGCCGCGGAGGAGCAGACCAAGAGACCCAGTACTTC

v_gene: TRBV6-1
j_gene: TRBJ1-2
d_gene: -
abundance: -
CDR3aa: CASGQLGYGYTF
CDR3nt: TGTGCCAGCGGACAACTGGGCTATGGCTACACCTTC

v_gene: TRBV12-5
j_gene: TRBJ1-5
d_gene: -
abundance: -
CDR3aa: CASGLDSTNQPQHF
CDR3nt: TGTGCTAGTGGTTTGGACAGTACGAATCAGCCCCAGCATTTT

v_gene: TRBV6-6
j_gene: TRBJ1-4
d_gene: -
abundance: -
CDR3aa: CASSLRGANEKLFF
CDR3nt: TGTGCCAGCAGCTTACGGGGGGCTAATGAAAAACTGTTTTTT

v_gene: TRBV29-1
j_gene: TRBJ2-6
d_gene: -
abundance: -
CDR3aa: CSVLEPHRPGANVLTF
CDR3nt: TGCAGCGTCCTCGAGCCTCACAGACCTGGGGCCAACGTCCTGACTTTC

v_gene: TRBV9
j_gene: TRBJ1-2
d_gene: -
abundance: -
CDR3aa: CASRGNVTLPNRDRKPASYGYTF
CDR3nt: TGTGCCAGCAGGGGGAACGTCACTCTCCCGAACCGCGACAGGAAGCCGGCAAGCTATGGCTACACCTTC

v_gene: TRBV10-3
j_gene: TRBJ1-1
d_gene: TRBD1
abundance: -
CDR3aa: CAISAETGRTEAFF
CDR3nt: TGTGCCATCAGTGCCGAGACAGGGCGCACTGAAGCTTTCTTT

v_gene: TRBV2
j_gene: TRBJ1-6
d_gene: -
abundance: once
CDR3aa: CASTGDVYNSPLHF
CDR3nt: TGTGCCAGCACAGGGGACGTCTATAATTCACCCCTCCACTTT

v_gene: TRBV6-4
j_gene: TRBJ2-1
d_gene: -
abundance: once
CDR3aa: CASKGTVANEQFF
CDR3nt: TGTGCCAGCAAGGGGACTGTGGCTAATGAGCAGTTCTTC

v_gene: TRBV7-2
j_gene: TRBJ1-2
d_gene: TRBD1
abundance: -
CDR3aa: CAIRRTGYYGYTF
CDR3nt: TGTGCCATCCGTCGGACAGGATACTATGGCTACACCTTC

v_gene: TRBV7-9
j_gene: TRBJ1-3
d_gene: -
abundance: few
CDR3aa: CASSPGLPGNTIYF
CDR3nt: TGTGCCAGCAGCCCCGGGTTGCCTGGAAACACCATATATTTT

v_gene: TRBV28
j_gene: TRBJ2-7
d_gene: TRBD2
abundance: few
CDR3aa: CASSLLGGSREYEQYF
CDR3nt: TGTGCCAGCAGTTTGCTCGGGGGGAGCAGGGAATACGAGCAGTACTTC

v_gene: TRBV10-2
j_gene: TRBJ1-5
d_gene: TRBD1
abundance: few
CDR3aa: CASSRQGDRNQPQHF
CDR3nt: TGCGCCAGCAGTCGACAGGGGGATAGGAATCAGCCCCAGCATTTT

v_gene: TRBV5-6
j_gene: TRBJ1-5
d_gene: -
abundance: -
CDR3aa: CASSLGRRGPQHF
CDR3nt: TGTGCCAGCAGCTTGGGACGGCGGGGGCCCCAGCATTTT

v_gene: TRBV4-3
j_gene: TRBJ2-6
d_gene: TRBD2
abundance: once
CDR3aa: CASSQMPGTSGGVPGANVLTF
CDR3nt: TGCGCCAGCAGCCAGATGCCCGGGACTAGCGGGGGGGTCCCTGGGGCCAACGTCCTGACTTTC

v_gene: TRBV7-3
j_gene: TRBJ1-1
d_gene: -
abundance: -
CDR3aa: CASSLTAGGNTEAFF
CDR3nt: TGTGCCAGCAGCTTAACGGCGGGAGGGAACACTGAAGCTTTCTTT

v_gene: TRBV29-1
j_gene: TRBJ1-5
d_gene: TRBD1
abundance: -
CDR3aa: CSASGQGDQPQHF
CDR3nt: TGCAGCGCCTCGGGACAGGGGGATCAGCCCCAGCATTTT

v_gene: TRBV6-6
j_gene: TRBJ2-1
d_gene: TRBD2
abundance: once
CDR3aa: CASSYSGGVYNEQFF
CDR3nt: TGTGCCAGCAGTTACTCGGGGGGGGTCTACAATGAGCAGTTCTTC

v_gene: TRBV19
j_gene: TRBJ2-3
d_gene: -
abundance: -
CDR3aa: CASSIQWTDTQYF
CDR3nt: TGTGCCAGTAGCATTCAGTGGACAGATACGCAGTATTTT

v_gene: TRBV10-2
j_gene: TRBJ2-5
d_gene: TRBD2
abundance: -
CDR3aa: CASTPSGGGEQYF
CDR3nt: TGCGCCAGCACTCCCTCGGGAGGGGGGGAGCAGTACTTC

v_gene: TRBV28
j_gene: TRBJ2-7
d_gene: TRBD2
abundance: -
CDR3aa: CASLTSGAYEQYF
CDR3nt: TGTGCCAGCCTTACTAGCGGGGCCTACGAGCAGTACTTC

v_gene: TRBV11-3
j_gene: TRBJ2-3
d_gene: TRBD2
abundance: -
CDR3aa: CASSPTTSVDTQYF
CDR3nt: TGTGCCAGCAGCCCTACGACTAGCGTTGATACGCAGTATTTT

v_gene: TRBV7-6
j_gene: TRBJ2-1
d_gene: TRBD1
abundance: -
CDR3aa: CASSPDDRVEQFF
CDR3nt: TGTGCCAGCAGCCCCGATGACAGGGTTGAGCAGTTCTTC

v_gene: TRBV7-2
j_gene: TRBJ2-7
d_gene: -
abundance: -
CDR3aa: CASSLEGNYEQYF
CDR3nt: TGTGCCAGCAGCTTAGAGGGGAACTACGAGCAGTACTTC

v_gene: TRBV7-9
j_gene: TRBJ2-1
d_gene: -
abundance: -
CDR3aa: CASSLGLGGSYNEQFF
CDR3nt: TGTGCCAGCAGCTTAGGGCTGGGGGGATCCTACAATGAGCAGTTCTTC

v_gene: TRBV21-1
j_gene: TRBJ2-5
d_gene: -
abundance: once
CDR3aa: CASRKGGLANTQYF
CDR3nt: TGTGCCAGCAGAAAAGGTGGGCTCGCAAATACCCAGTACTTC

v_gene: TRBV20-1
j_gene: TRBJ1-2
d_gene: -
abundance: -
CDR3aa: CSASRNYGYTF
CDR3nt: TGCAGTGCTAGTCGGAACTATGGCTACACCTTC

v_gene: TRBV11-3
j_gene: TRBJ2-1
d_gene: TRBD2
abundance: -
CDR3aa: CASSSLTSGLGSYNEQFF
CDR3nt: TGTGCCAGCAGCTCGTTGACTAGCGGGTTAGGATCCTACAATGAGCAGTTCTTC

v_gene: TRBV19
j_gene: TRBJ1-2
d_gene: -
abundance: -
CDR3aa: CASSKEGIAYTF
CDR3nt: TGTGCCAGTAGTAAGGAAGGTATAGCCTACACCTTC

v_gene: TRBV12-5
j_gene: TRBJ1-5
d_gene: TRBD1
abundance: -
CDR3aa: CASGFGQEDQPQHF
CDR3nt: TGTGCTAGTGGTTTCGGACAGGAGGATCAGCCCCAGCATTTT

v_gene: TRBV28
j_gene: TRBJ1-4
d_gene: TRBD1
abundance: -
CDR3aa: CASSFRGLANEKLFF
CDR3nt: TGTGCCAGCAGTTTCAGGGGGCTAGCTAATGAAAAACTGTTTTTT

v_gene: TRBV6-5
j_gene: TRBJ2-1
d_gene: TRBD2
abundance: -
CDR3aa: CASSYSWRGTYNEQFF
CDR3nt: TGTGCCAGCAGTTACTCGTGGCGGGGGACCTACAATGAGCAGTTCTTC

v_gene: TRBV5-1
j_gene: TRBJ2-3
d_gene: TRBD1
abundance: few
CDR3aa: CASSAPGQGYTDTQYF
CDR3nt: TGCGCCAGCAGCGCCCCGGGACAGGGGTATACAGATACGCAGTATTTT

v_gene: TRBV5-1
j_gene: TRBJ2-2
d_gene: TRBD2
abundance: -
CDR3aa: CASSLVAGGRTGELFF
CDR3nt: TGCGCCAGCAGCTTGGTAGCGGGGGGAAGGACCGGGGAGCTGTTTTTT

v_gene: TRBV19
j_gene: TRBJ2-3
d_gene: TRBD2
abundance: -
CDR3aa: CASSSLAGGADTQYF
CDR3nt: TGTGCCAGTAGTTCACTAGCGGGGGGCGCAGATACGCAGTATTTT

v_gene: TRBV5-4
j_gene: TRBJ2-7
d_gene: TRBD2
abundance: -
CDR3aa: CASSRGLAGGGEQYF
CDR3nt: TGTGCCAGCAGCCGGGGACTAGCGGGGGGAGGGGAGCAGTACTTC

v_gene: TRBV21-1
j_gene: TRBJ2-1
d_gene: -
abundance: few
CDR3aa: CASSLWTSGGANEQFF
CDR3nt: TGTGCCAGCAGCCTTTGGACTAGCGGGGGGGCCAATGAGCAGTTCTTC

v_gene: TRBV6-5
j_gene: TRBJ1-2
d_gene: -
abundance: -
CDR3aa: CASSYQTGTPFYGYTF
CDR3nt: TGTGCCAGCAGTTACCAAACCGGGACACCTTTCTATGGCTACACCTTC

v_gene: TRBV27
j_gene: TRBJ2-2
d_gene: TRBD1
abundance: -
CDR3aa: CATRRQGATGELFF
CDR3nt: TGTGCCACCCGAAGACAGGGGGCAACCGGGGAGCTGTTTTTT

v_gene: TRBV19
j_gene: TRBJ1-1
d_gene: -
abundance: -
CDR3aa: CASSIDLGVTEAFF
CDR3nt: TGTGCCAGTAGTATAGATCTTGGAGTCACTGAAGCTTTCTTT

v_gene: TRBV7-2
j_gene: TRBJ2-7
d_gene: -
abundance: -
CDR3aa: CASSLEQVPTYEQYF
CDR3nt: TGTGCCAGCAGCTTAGAGCAGGTCCCTACCTACGAGCAGTACTTC

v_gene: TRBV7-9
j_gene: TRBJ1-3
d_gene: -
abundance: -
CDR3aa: CASSQFISGNTIYF
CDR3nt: TGTGCCAGCAGCCAGTTTATCTCTGGAAACACCATATATTTT

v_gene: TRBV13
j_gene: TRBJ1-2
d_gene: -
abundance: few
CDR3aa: CASSLQGGGYTF
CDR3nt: TGTGCCAGCAGCCTACAGGGTGGGGGCTACACCTTC

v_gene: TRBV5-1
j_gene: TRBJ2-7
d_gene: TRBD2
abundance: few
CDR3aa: CASSLDTSGGYEQYF
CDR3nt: TGCGCCAGCAGCTTGGACACTAGCGGGGGCTACGAGCAGTACTTC

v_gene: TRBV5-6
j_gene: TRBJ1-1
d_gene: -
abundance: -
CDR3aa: CASSFFQGGRGTEAFF
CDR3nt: TGTGCCAGCAGCTTTTTCCAGGGAGGTAGAGGCACTGAAGCTTTCTTT

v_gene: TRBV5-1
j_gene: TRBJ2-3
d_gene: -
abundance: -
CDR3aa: CASSLEGDTRTDTQYF
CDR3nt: TGCGCCAGCAGCTTGGAAGGTGACACTCGCACAGATACGCAGTATTTT

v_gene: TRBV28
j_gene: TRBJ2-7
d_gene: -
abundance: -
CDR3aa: CASSFGSGNYEQYF
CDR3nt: TGTGCCAGCAGTTTCGGGTCAGGGAATTACGAGCAGTACTTC

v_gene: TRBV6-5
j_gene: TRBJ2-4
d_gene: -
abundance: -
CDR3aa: CASSSNTKNIQYF
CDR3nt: TGTGCCAGCAGCAGTAATACCAAAAACATTCAGTACTTC

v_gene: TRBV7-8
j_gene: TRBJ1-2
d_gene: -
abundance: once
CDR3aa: CASSLFSGRENYGYTF
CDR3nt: TGTGCCAGCAGCTTATTTTCGGGTCGGGAGAACTATGGCTACACCTTC

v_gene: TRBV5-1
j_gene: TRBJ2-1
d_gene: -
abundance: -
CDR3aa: CASSLVLGDEQFF
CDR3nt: TGCGCCAGCAGCTTGGTTCTGGGCGATGAGCAGTTCTTC

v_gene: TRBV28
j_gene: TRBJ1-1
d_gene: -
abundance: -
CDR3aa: CASSFWENEAFF
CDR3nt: TGTGCCAGCAGTTTTTGGGAGAATGAAGCTTTCTTT

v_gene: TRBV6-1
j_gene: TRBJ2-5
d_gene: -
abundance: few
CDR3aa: CASTTGRETQYF
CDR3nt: TGTGCCAGCACTACCGGGAGAGAGACCCAGTACTTC

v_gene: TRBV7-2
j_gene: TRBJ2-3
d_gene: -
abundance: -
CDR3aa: CASSLGSVATQYF
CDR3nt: TGTGCCAGCAGCTTAGGCTCGGTTGCCACGCAGTATTTT